The 7 T cell receptor beta chains reported below all come from one sample, sequenced in a study of OX40 agonist ivuxolimab in advanced cancers. The table came from immunoSEQ multiplex PCR; TCRdb's copy has only in-frame clones and leaves some out. This sample has some 90,000 clones; roughly 86% occur once, and the top ten carry 3.5% to 5.5%. The material was CD4+ or CD8+ T cells sorted from blood, obtained in a trial of the OX40 agonist ivuxolimab. These TCRs come from an adult with an advanced solid tumor such as melanoma, head and neck, liver or kidney cancer.

The J gene is TRBJ2-7, the V gene TRBV7-2; 9 nucleotides align to TRBD2. CDR1 is SGHTA and CDR2 is FQGNSA in the germline V gene. The junction had 8 bases not matched to a gene; V was cut back by 3 bases and J by 5 bases. CDR3 size: 15 residues. The CDR3 loop reads CASSFDSGRHNEQYF. DNA for the CDR3: TGTGCCAGCAGCTTCGATAGCGGGAGACACAACGAGCAGTACTTC.

The V and J genes are TRBV20-1 and TRBJ1-2; no firm D call. The CDR3 has 9 residues. Germline CDR1 and CDR2: DFQATT and SNEGSKA (reference sequence). Trimming cost V 5 bases and J 12 bases, with 10 bases left between them. This CDR3 is CSARFPHTF. The DNA for the CDR3 is TGCAGTGCTCGGTTCCCTCACACCTTC.

As concerns this clone: At one boundary the junction diverges from the germline segment, which might be a read error. The chain recombines TRBV19 with TRBJ1-1; 9 nucleotides align to TRBD1. The length of the CDR3 is 12 residues. Germline V gives CDR1 LNHDA, CDR2 SQIVND (reference sequence). The CDR3 coding sequence is TGTGCCAGTAGATCCCTTGGGGACAGGGCTTCCTTT. This translates into CASRSLGDRASF.

V gene TRBV10-1 combines with J gene TRBJ2-7; D is unresolved. V lost 0 bases to trimming and J lost 6 bases, with 12 bases between them. The CDR3 runs to 14 residues. Germline V gene data show CDR1 as WNHNN and CDR2 as SYGVQD (reference sequence). CDR3 DNA sequence: TGCGCCAGCAGTGAGTCGAAACCGATAGCCGAGCAGTACTTC. Residues: CASSESKPIAEQYF.

The chain combines TRBV6-1 with TRBJ1-2, with D perhaps TRBD1 (6 bases). The CDR3 spans 13 residues. The germline V gene encodes CDR1 MNHNS and CDR2 SASEGT. Trimming shortened V by 7 bases and J by 2 bases, and 11 bases separated the two germline ends. CDR3 nucleotide sequence: TGTGCCAGCACCGGGGGCACCAACTATGGCTACACCTTC. Translating it yields CASTGGTNYGYTF.

The chain has TRBV5-1 and TRBJ2-2, with a tentative D call TRBD2 (5 bases). This CDR3 is 16 amino acids long. Germline values: CDR1 SGHRS, CDR2 YFSETQ. V was clipped by 0 bases and J by 0 bases, with 9 bases between them. For the CDR3, the DNA is TGCGCCAGCAGCTTGGGGGGAGCGCCGAACACCGGGGAGCTGTTTTTT. This translates into CASSLGGAPNTGELFF.

The chain carries TRBV20-1 and TRBJ2-1; 7 positions agree with TRBD1. This CDR3 is 11 amino acids long. Germline-derived CDR1 and CDR2 are DFQATT and SNEGSKA (reference sequence). CDR3 in DNA: TGCGTGGGGACAGCCTACAATGAGCAGTTCTTC. Protein product: CVGTAYNEQFF.